This is a list of T cell receptor beta chains from one sample in a study of cytomegalovirus exposure and HLA in healthy donors. The repertoire was sequenced with immunoSEQ multiplex PCR; TCRdb's copy has only in-frame clones and lacks some. The table has 100,000 to 120,000 clones, 77% seen once. The material sequenced was PBMCs. Receptors were obtained from a woman aged 40-49 years in good health and CMV-seropositive. The CDR3 runs from the conserved cysteine through the conserved F or W. Each record gives: J gene, D gene, clone size, V gene, CDR3 DNA, CDR3 protein. A D gene is named only where the DNA matches it firmly. A row's size may be missing; if present it is once, few, many or a size class.

>TRBJ2-2|NA|NA|TRBV11-3
TGTGCCAGCAGCTTATACGGGGAGCTGTTTTTT
CASSLYGELFF
>TRBJ1-1|NA|few|TRBV6-1
TGTGCCAGCAGCGCGGATTACAGGGCTGAAGCTTTCTTT
CASSADYRAEAFF
>TRBJ2-3|TRBD1|NA|TRBV5-1
TGCGCCAGCAGCTTTGCCGTCCCGGGACAGGGAGGTACGCAGTATTTT
CASSFAVPGQGGTQYF
>TRBJ2-1|NA|NA|TRBV11-3
TGTGCCAGCCGAGCCCAGGGGAATGAGCAGTTCTTC
CASRAQGNEQFF
>TRBJ2-1|NA|NA|TRBV7-3
TGTGCCAGCAGCTCTGAGGTTCGAAAGAATGAGCAGTTCTTC
CASSSEVRKNEQFF
>TRBJ2-3|TRBD1|NA|TRBV14
TGTGCCAGCAGCCGGGACAGGGCGAACCTGTTGTCAGATACGCAGTATTTT
CASSRDRANLLSDTQYF
>TRBJ2-5|NA|NA|TRBV28
TGTGCCAGCGGGCGCCTCAGCGGAAGAGAGACCCAGTACTTC
CASGRLSGRETQYF
>TRBJ2-3|NA|NA|TRBV10-3
TGTGCCATCAGTGAGTCGATCGCGGCAAGCACAGATACGCAGTATTTT
CAISESIAASTDTQYF
>TRBJ2-2|NA|NA|TRBV5-6
TGTGCCAGCACCCCATGGGCGACAGCTTACACCGGGGAGCTGTTTTTT
CASTPWATAYTGELFF
>TRBJ1-2|NA|NA|TRBV28
TGTGCCAGCAGTACGCCCATCGGGACTCCCGGGGGAGGCTACACCTTC
CASSTPIGTPGGGYTF
>TRBJ2-3|NA|NA|TRBV10-2
TGCGCCAGCAGTGCCTTGGGGCGAACCACAGATACGCAGTATTTT
CASSALGRTTDTQYF
>TRBJ2-3|TRBD2|NA|TRBV19
TGTGCCAGTAGCTGGGGAGGGGATACGCAGTATTTT
CASSWGGDTQYF
>TRBJ2-2|NA|NA|TRBV28
TGTGCCAGCAGTTTATACACTAGCAGCAACACCGGGGAGCTGTTTTTT
CASSLYTSSNTGELFF
>TRBJ1-6|NA|NA|TRBV5-6
TGTGCCAGCAGCCTAGACGTCGGTAGACCCCTCCACTTT
CASSLDVGRPLHF
>TRBJ2-2|TRBD2|NA|TRBV7-6
TGTGCCAGCAGCTTAGTTCTCGCGGGAGAGGCCGGGGAGCTGTTTTTT
CASSLVLAGEAGELFF
>TRBJ2-3|TRBD2|NA|TRBV5-1
TGCGCCAGCAGCTGGGGACTAAATACAGATACGCAGTATTTT
CASSWGLNTDTQYF
>TRBJ2-5|TRBD2|NA|TRBV29-1
TGCAGCGTTGTAGGCGGGAGAGCCCAAGAGACCCAGTACTTC
CSVVGGRAQETQYF
>TRBJ2-1|NA|NA|TRBV7-9
TGTGCCAGCAGCCCCACGGTAGCCCTGAACAATGAGCAGTTCTTC
CASSPTVALNNEQFF
>TRBJ1-2|NA|NA|TRBV7-8
TGTGCCAGCAGAGAACATGAGGGCTACTATGGCTACACCTTC
CASREHEGYYGYTF
>TRBJ2-7|TRBD2|NA|TRBV28
TGTGCCAGCAGTTTTCTCCTACAGGGAACTAGCGGGAAGAAGCAGTACTTC
CASSFLLQGTSGKKQYF
>TRBJ2-3|TRBD2|NA|TRBV6-5
TGTGCCAGCAGTTTACTAGCGGGAGGCGCAGATACGCAGTATTTT
CASSLLAGGADTQYF
>TRBJ2-7|TRBD1|NA|TRBV2
TGTGCCAGCGCCGGGACAGGGACCTACGAGCAGTACTTC
CASAGTGTYEQYF
>TRBJ2-7|NA|NA|TRBV4-2
TGTGCCAGCAGCCAAGCCCTACCTCCGAGCTCCTACGAGCAGTACTTC
CASSQALPPSSYEQYF
>TRBJ2-1|TRBD2|NA|TRBV4-1
TGCGCCAGCAGCCACCGACTAGCCGGCTCCTACAATGAGCAGTTCTTC
CASSHRLAGSYNEQFF
>TRBJ1-2|NA|few|TRBV6-5
TGTGCCAGCAGTTACTCCAAAGACAGCGGCTACACCTTC
CASSYSKDSGYTF
>TRBJ2-1|TRBD2|NA|TRBV5-1
TGCGCCAGCAGCTTGGATGGGCGGGGGACCTACAATGAGCAGTTCTTC
CASSLDGRGTYNEQFF
>TRBJ2-7|NA|NA|TRBV7-9
TGTGCCAGCAGCTCAAAAAGCGGTCCCATCCACGAGCAGTACTTC
CASSSKSGPIHEQYF
>TRBJ1-5|NA|NA|TRBV4-1
TGCGCCAGCAGCCAAGCTCCAGGTTTGGCGAATCAGCCCCAGCATTTT
CASSQAPGLANQPQHF
>TRBJ2-2|TRBD2|NA|TRBV4-3
TGCGCCAGCAGCCAAGATGGGACTAGCGGGGGGGCCACCGGGGAGCTGTTTTTT
CASSQDGTSGGATGELFF
>TRBJ2-3|TRBD1|NA|TRBV13
TGTGCCAGCAGCTTAGAGGGGGCAATCGGCACAGATACGCAGTATTTT
CASSLEGAIGTDTQYF
>TRBJ1-5|NA|NA|TRBV27
TGTGCCAGCAGTTCACAGCCGTATAGCAATCAGCCCCAGCATTTT
CASSSQPYSNQPQHF
>TRBJ2-3|TRBD2|few|TRBV4-2
TGTGCCAGCAGCCTTCATAGAGGGGCCAGCGGGAGGCCGGATACGCAGTATTTT
CASSLHRGASGRPDTQYF
>TRBJ2-2|NA|NA|TRBV19
TGTGCCAGTGACGACAGGTTCACCGGGGAGCTGTTTTTT
CASDDRFTGELFF
>TRBJ2-1|TRBD2|few|TRBV4-2
TGTGCCAGCAGCCAAGGCACCCGAGCGGGAGGTTGGTACAATGAGCAGTTCTTC
CASSQGTRAGGWYNEQFF
>TRBJ1-5|NA|NA|TRBV27
TGTGCCAGCAGTCCGACAGGTGGAGAACAGCCCCAGCATTTT
CASSPTGGEQPQHF
>TRBJ1-6|NA|NA|TRBV5-6
TGTGCCAGCAGCTTGGCCGGGGATTCACCCCTCCACTTT
CASSLAGDSPLHF
>TRBJ2-1|TRBD2|NA|TRBV11-3
TGTGCCAGCAGCTTAGATCGGAGTAGCGGGAGGGCCTTGAATGAGCAGTTCTTC
CASSLDRSSGRALNEQFF
>TRBJ2-7|NA|NA|TRBV5-5
TGTGCCAGCATCCCCTCCCCCCGACAGAGCTCCTACGAGCAGTACTTC
CASIPSPRQSSYEQYF
>TRBJ2-2|NA|NA|TRBV7-9
TGTGCCAGCGGCTTACGTGGACAGCACACCGGGGAGCTGTTTTTT
CASGLRGQHTGELFF
>TRBJ1-1|NA|once|TRBV4-3
TGCGCCAGCAGCCAAGATCGCGGGGGCGGCATGAACACTGAAGCTTTCTTT
CASSQDRGGGMNTEAFF
>TRBJ2-7|NA|few|TRBV4-1
TGCGCCAGCAGCCAAGCCCCTAGATCCACGTACGAGCAGTACTTC
CASSQAPRSTYEQYF
>TRBJ2-1|NA|NA|TRBV14
TGTGCCAGCAGCCCCTGGGCGTACAATGAGCAGTTCTTC
CASSPWAYNEQFF
>TRBJ2-5|NA|NA|TRBV11-3
TGTGCCAGCAGCTTGGTGGGGGCGGAAGAGACCCAGTACTTC
CASSLVGAEETQYF
>TRBJ2-7|TRBD1|NA|TRBV11-2
TGTGCCAGCAGCTATAGAGACAGGGGGCGCGAGCAGTACTTC
CASSYRDRGREQYF
>TRBJ2-1|TRBD1|once|TRBV6-6
TGTGCCAGCAGTTCACCCCCCGACAGGGGTAATGAGCAGTTCTTC
CASSSPPDRGNEQFF
>TRBJ2-7|TRBD1|NA|TRBV5-8
TGTGCCAGCAGCAACCCGGGACAGACCAGGTCCTACGAGCAGTACTTC
CASSNPGQTRSYEQYF
>TRBJ1-2|NA|NA|TRBV2
TGTGCCAGCAGCGACCCCGGCAGGGGTTACTATGGCTACACCTTC
CASSDPGRGYYGYTF
>TRBJ2-3|TRBD1|NA|TRBV5-1
TGCGCCAGCAGCCTCCAGGGGGCTGGGACAGATACGCAGTATTTT
CASSLQGAGTDTQYF
>TRBJ1-1|TRBD1|NA|TRBV29-1
TGCAGCGTTGTCGGGGACAGGGGTCGCACTGAAGCTTTCTTT
CSVVGDRGRTEAFF
>TRBJ2-7|TRBD2|few|TRBV7-7
TGTGCCAGCAGCTTAGGAGGGGCTAGCGGGGACTACGAGCAGTACTTC
CASSLGGASGDYEQYF
>TRBJ2-5|NA|NA|TRBV7-9
TGTTCCAGCAGCTTCGTCGAGACCCAGTACTTC
CSSSFVETQYF
>TRBJ1-6|TRBD1|NA|TRBV28
TGTGCCAGCAGTTCCCCCCGTGGACAGGGGGCTTTGTCACCCCTCCACTTT
CASSSPRGQGALSPLHF
>TRBJ2-7|TRBD2|NA|TRBV14
TGTGCCAGCAGCCGGCTAGCGGACGAGCAGTACTTC
CASSRLADEQYF